These 25 T cell receptor beta chains were all obtained from the same sample, sequenced in a study of T cell responses to AZD1222 COVID-19 vaccine. Using immunoSEQ multiplex PCR, the repertoire was profiled, and TCRdb retains in-frame clones only, with some absent. The sample records roughly 130,000 clones, around 94% being singletons. Specimen: peripheral blood, collected on day 0 of AZD1222 vaccination. The receptor set was obtained from an adult in good health.

The V call is TRBV28, the J call TRBJ1-5, with D hard to call. The CDR3 spans 11 residues. Trimming removed 6 bases at V and 8 bases at J, with 8 bases between. CDR1 and CDR2 from the germline V gene are MDHEN and SYDVKM. The chain's CDR3 is CASSSREPQHF. As DNA, the CDR3 is TGTGCCAGCAGCTCGCGGGAGCCCCAGCATTTT.

This chain links TRBV11-2 with TRBJ2-7, with 7 bases lining up with TRBD2. The CDR3 totals 14 residues. With 9 bases clipped from V and 6 bases from J, the junction kept 14 bases outside the gene matches. Germline V gene sequence: CDR1 SGHAT, CDR2 FQNNGV. The CDR3 nucleotides read TGTGCCAGTGCTCGGAGCGGGACCGGTCGCGAGCAGTACTTC. Protein product: CASARSGTGREQYF.

The genes are TRBV5-1 and TRBJ1-3, with unresolved D. The CDR3 spans 16 residues. Germline CDR1 reads SGHRS; CDR2 reads YFSETQ. V gave up 0 bases and J gave up 0 bases, with 10 bases separating them. This chain's CDR3 is CASSLVTGNSGNTIYF. CDR3 in DNA: TGCGCCAGCAGCTTGGTCACTGGCAACTCTGGAAACACCATATATTTT.

V usage is TRBV18 and J usage is TRBJ1-1; the match to TRBD1 covers 8 bases. This CDR3 spans 14 amino acids. Germline V lookup: CDR1 KGHSH, CDR2 LQKENI. With 3 bases clipped from V and 7 bases from J, the junction kept 7 bases outside the gene matches. The CDR3 region has the DNA TGTGCCAGCTCACCCCAGGGGGCGCGGAGTGAAGCTTTCTTT. It is translated as CASSPQGARSEAFF.

The rearrangement uses TRBV6-2 or TRBV6-3 and TRBJ2-7; 9 bases are a match to TRBD1. Germline-derived CDR1 and CDR2 are MNHEY and SVGEGT. Trimming took 4 bases from V and 1 from J; bases not matched to a gene: 5. The CDR3 loop spans 15 amino acids. The CDR3 here is CASSSQGAQSYEQYF. CDR3 in DNA: TGTGCCAGCAGTTCACAGGGGGCTCAATCCTACGAGCAGTACTTC.

V is TRBV4-3 and J is TRBJ2-1, with 14 bases that match TRBD2. With V trimmed by 4 bases and J by 7 bases, 9 bases remained unmatched. The CDR3 sequence is 17 residues long. Germline V gene lookup returns CDR1 LGHNA and CDR2 YSLEER. CDR3 DNA sequence: TGCGCCAGCAGCCGCACATTGGGACTAGCGGGAGTGAATGAGCAGTTCTTC. This encodes CASSRTLGLAGVNEQFF.

V and J are TRBV28 and TRBJ2-7; D is unclear. The length of the CDR3 is 14 residues. The germline V and J ends were trimmed by 3 bases and 3 bases, with 12 bases remaining between them. Germline loops: CDR1 MDHEN, CDR2 SYDVKM. The chain's CDR3 is CASSLFFANYEQYF. The DNA for the CDR3 is TGTGCCAGCAGTTTGTTTTTCGCTAACTACGAGCAGTACTTC. The full variable domain, its missing parts supplied by reference TRBV28 and TRBJ2-7, is DVKVTQSSRYLVKRTGEKVFLECVQDMDHENMFWYRQDPGLGLRLIYFSYDVKMKEKGDIPEGYSVSREKKERFSLILESASTNQTSMYLCASSLFFANYEQYFGPGTRLTVT.

This clone was picked up a small number of times. The sample carries other DNA sequences with the same CDR3. This chain joins TRBV18 and TRBJ2-7, with D uncertain. Between the trimmed V and J ends, which lost 2 bases and 2 bases, there was a span of 4 bases. Germline CDR1 KGHSH, CDR2 LQKENI. The CDR3 is 12 residues long. The DNA of the CDR3 is TGTGCCAGCTCACCAGTTCCCTACGAGCAGTACTTC. Amino acid sequence: CASSPVPYEQYF.

This clone was seen a single time. The CDR3 loop is CATSGTGGYEQYF. The CDR3 nucleotides are TGTGCCACGTCGGGGACAGGGGGGTACGAGCAGTACTTC. The chain combines TRBV24-1 with TRBJ2-7; TRBD1 agrees at 11 bases. Germline lookup yields CDR1 KGHDR and CDR2 SFDVKD. The V segment lost 10 bases and the J segment 4 bases; nucleotides outside the gene matches: 5. The CDR3 consists of 13 residues.

This chain links TRBV21-1 with TRBJ1-2. TRBV21-1 constitutes a pseudogene. The CDR3 runs 15 residues. CDR3 bases: TGTGCCAGCAGCAATCGGACCCCAAGGGACTATGGCTACACCTTC. Amino acids: CASSNRTPRDYGYTF.

V gene TRBV15 combines with J gene TRBJ2-5, with 9 bases identical to TRBD2. V lost 0 bases and J lost 5; bases outside the gene matches: 4. Germline CDR1 LNHNV, CDR2 YYDKDF (reference sequence). The CDR3 runs 15 residues. CDR3 sequence (DNA): TGTGCCACCAGCAGAGAAGCGGGAGGTTGGGAGACCCAGTACTTC. Translation gives CATSREAGGWETQYF.

This clone was seen a single time. The rearrangement uses TRBV15 and TRBJ1-4, with D possibly TRBD1 on 5 matching bases. Per the germline V gene, CDR1 is LNHNV and CDR2 is YYDKDF (reference sequence). The CDR3 has 14 residues. Trimming stripped 0 bases from V and 10 bases from J, with 12 bases between. The CDR3 bases are TGTGCCACCAGCAGAGACATCACCCAGGGAAAACTGTTTTTT. Protein product: CATSRDITQGKLFF.

The genes are TRBV7-8 and TRBJ1-2, with 7 bases that match TRBD1. Losses at the gene ends were 0 bases for V and 3 bases for J; bases not matched to a gene: 10. The CDR3 contains 17 residues. CDR1 and CDR2 from the germline V gene are SGHVS and FQNEAQ. This CDR3 reads CASSLAAQGQFDYGYTF. CDR3 coding DNA: TGTGCCAGCAGCTTAGCGGCACAGGGGCAGTTCGACTATGGCTACACCTTC.

This chain links TRBV19 with TRBJ2-7; 10 bases line up with TRBD1. J was trimmed by 2 bases and V by 9 bases; bases with no gene match: 4. Germline CDR1 and CDR2: LNHDA and SQIVND (reference sequence). The CDR3 is 13 residues long. CDR3 bases: TGTGCCAGCTCGGGGACAGGGGCCTACGAGCAGTACTTC. Protein sequence: CASSGTGAYEQYF.

The J gene is TRBJ2-2, the V gene TRBV30; 9 bases line up with TRBD1. The V and J ends lost 5 bases and 5 bases, in that order; junction bases with no gene match: 12. There are 16 residues in the CDR3. CDR1 GTSNPN and CDR2 SVGIG come from the germline V gene (reference sequence). The CDR3 loop reads CAWEDRGGARTGELFF. The CDR3 nucleotides are TGTGCCTGGGAGGACAGGGGTGGAGCTAGGACCGGGGAGCTGTTTTTT.

The chain couples TRBV9 to TRBJ1-1; D unresolved. Germline loops: CDR1 SGDLS, CDR2 YYNGEE. CDR3 size: 14 residues. With 0 bases removed from V and 3 bases from J, the gap between germline ends came to 9 bases. The CDR3 DNA sequence: TGTGCCAGCAGCGTAGCGGCCGGGTACACTGAAGCTTTCTTT. Its translation: CASSVAAGYTEAFF.

This clone was observed once. The chain combines TRBV28 with TRBJ1-1; D is possibly TRBD1 (6 bases). The CDR3 extends over 17 amino acids. The V gene's germline CDR1 is MDHEN and CDR2 SYDVKM. Trimming removed 2 bases at V and 4 bases at J, with 20 bases between. For the CDR3, the DNA is TGTGCCAGCAGTTTAATCGGGGGGGGCGGTTATGGCACTGAAGCTTTCTTT. Translating it yields CASSLIGGGGYGTEAFF. Using reference TRBV28 and TRBJ1-1 for the parts outside the CDR3, the full variable domain is DVKVTQSSRYLVKRTGEKVFLECVQDMDHENMFWYRQDPGLGLRLIYFSYDVKMKEKGDIPEGYSVSREKKERFSLILESASTNQTSMYLCASSLIGGGGYGTEAFFGQGTRLTVV.

The chain couples TRBV18 to TRBJ2-2; the D is unclear. Germline CDR1 KGHSH, CDR2 LQKENI. CDR3 size: 13 residues. The germline V and J ends were trimmed by 2 bases and 7 bases, with 8 bases remaining between them. This CDR3 reads CASSPWGGGELFF. The CDR3 coding sequence is TGTGCCAGCTCACCATGGGGTGGCGGGGAGCTGTTTTTT.

This clone was counted only a few times. V and J are TRBV4-2 and TRBJ2-3; 11 bases are shared with TRBD1. Germline lookup yields CDR1 LGHNA and CDR2 YNFKEQ. There are 16 residues in the CDR3. V dropped 1 base and J dropped 4; count of bases not matched to a gene: 4. The CDR3 reads CASSQGGDRGADTQYF. CDR3 sequence (DNA): TGTGCCAGCAGCCAAGGAGGGGACAGGGGGGCAGATACGCAGTATTTT.

The chain employs TRBV6-5 and TRBJ1-2; D is uncertain. Per the germline V gene, CDR1 is MNHEY and CDR2 is SVGAGI. The CDR3 is 16 amino acids. Trimming cost V 0 bases and J 2 bases, with 13 bases left between them. CDR3 sequence: CASSYSFRQRNYGYTF. The CDR3, as DNA: TGTGCCAGCAGTTACTCGTTTAGGCAGAGGAACTATGGCTACACCTTC.

This clone was seen a single time. V is TRBV7-9 and J is TRBJ1-2; D may be TRBD1 (6 bases). Germline CDR1 reads SEHNR; CDR2 reads FQNEAQ (reference sequence). V dropped 1 base and J dropped 0 bases, with 12 bases sitting between them. The CDR3 sequence is 16 residues long. CDR3 coding DNA: TGTGCCAGCAGCTTAGGGGGGGGCCCAGCTAACTATGGCTACACCTTC. Amino acids: CASSLGGGPANYGYTF.

As to this clone: This specimen includes other DNA sequences encoding the same CDR3. The chain is built from TRBV5-6 and TRBJ1-1; D might be TRBD1 (6 bases). The length of the CDR3 is 13 residues. Trimming pared 2 bases from V and 1 base from J, leaving 6 bases between. From germline, CDR1 is SGHDT and CDR2 YYEEEE. The CDR3 nucleotides read TGTGCCAGCAGCTTAGGGGGGAACACTGAAGCTTTCTTT. This codes for CASSLGGNTEAFF.

This clone was picked up one time. The DNA for the CDR3 is TGTGCCAGCAGCTCGGGACTAGCGGAGTACTACGAGCAGTACTTC. Protein sequence: CASSSGLAEYYEQYF. The V and J genes are TRBV7-9 and TRBJ2-7; 11 bases are shared with TRBD2. This CDR3 region has 15 residues. The V segment lost 4 bases and the J segment 3 bases; nucleotides outside the gene matches: 5. Germline V CDR1 and CDR2: SEHNR, FQNEAQ (reference sequence).

The chain joins TRBV18 to TRBJ1-1; no reliable D call. This CDR3 spans 15 amino acids. Per germline, CDR1 KGHSH and CDR2 LQKENI. With 0 bases removed from V and 0 bases from J, the gap between germline ends came to 8 bases. In DNA form, the CDR3 reads TGTGCCAGCTCACCACCGGAGGGATTGAACACTGAAGCTTTCTTT. It specifies CASSPPEGLNTEAFF.

This rearrangement joins TRBV6-6 to TRBJ2-5; D is ambiguous. Deletions cut 5 bases from V and 4 bases from J, with 11 bases between. This CDR3 contains 13 residues. The germline CDR1 and CDR2 sequences are MNHNY and SVGAGI (reference sequence). The CDR3 DNA reads TGTGCCAGCAGTCCCCGTCCGTCAGAGACCCAGTACTTC. Amino acid sequence: CASSPRPSETQYF.